This is a list of T cell receptor beta chains from one sample in a study of Graves' ophthalmopathy and Graves' hyperthyroidism. MiXCR, applied by TCRdb to the multiplex PCR reads, yields one record per CDR3 protein. The sample consists of around 670,000 distinct CDR3 sequences, around 40% of them appearing once. Sequenced input: peripheral blood. These receptor sequences come from an adult man with Graves' ophthalmopathy. Each CDR3 is given with its conserved first and last residue. The D gene is left open where the match is weak. The size entry is marked missing in some rows and otherwise reads once, few, many or a size class.

J gene	V gene	D gene	clone size	CDR3 DNA	CDR3 protein
TRBJ1-1	TRBV7-9	NA	many	TGTGCCAGCAGTAAGGACGTGTCGACTGAAGCTTTCTTT	CASSKDVSTEAFF
TRBJ2-5	TRBV7-6	NA	many	TGTGCCAGCAGCCGGCACCAAGAGACCCAGTACTTC	CASSRHQETQYF
TRBJ1-4	TRBV7-9	NA	NA	TGTGCCAGCAGCCGCCGAGCCTACCCCGGGACGGGTAATGAAAAACTGTTTTTT	CASSRRAYPGTGNEKLFF
TRBJ2-5	TRBV7-8	NA	NA	TGTGCCAGCAGCTTGCAACCGACCTCTGGGGAGACCCAGTACTTC	CASSLQPTSGETQYF
TRBJ2-5	TRBV15	NA	many	TGTGCCACCAGCATCAACTCACCCTGGGGCAGGCTGGAATCCCAGTACTTC	CATSINSPWGRLESQYF
TRBJ1-5	TRBV19	TRBD1	NA	TGTGCCAGTACCACGGGCAGGGGGCTAATTCAGCCCCAGCATTTT	CASTTGRGLIQPQHF
TRBJ1-5	TRBV7-6	NA	NA	TGTGCCAGCAGCTTAAACCGGGACATTAGCAATCAGCCCCAGCATTTT	CASSLNRDISNQPQHF
TRBJ1-5	TRBV12-3/TRBV12-4	NA	NA	TGTGCCAGCAGTTTTCTAGCAGGAGCGAGCAATCAGCCCCAGCATTTT	CASSFLAGASNQPQHF
TRBJ1-4	TRBV2	NA	many	TGTGCCAGCAGTGATCCGGGTGCAACTAATGAAAAACTGTTTTTT	CASSDPGATNEKLFF
TRBJ1-4	TRBV2	NA	once	TGTGCCTGCGGGACAAGCACTAATGAAAAACTGTTTTTT	CACGTSTNEKLFF
TRBJ1-1	TRBV25-1	NA	NA	TGTGCCAGCAGTTTATCGGACACGGGGGACACTGAAGCTTTCTTT	CASSLSDTGDTEAFF
TRBJ2-3	TRBV7-2	NA	NA	TGTGCCAGCAGCTTAGCGACTCAGAGCACAGATACGCAGTATTTT	CASSLATQSTDTQYF
TRBJ1-2	TRBV29-1	TRBD1	NA	TGCAGCACCTTGGGACAGGGGACGCTCGGCTACACCTTC	CSTLGQGTLGYTF
TRBJ2-5	TRBV2	NA	NA	TGTGCCAGCAGCCCCCGGTCTCAGCTCGCGGAGACCCAGTACTTC	CASSPRSQLAETQYF
TRBJ2-5	TRBV29-1	TRBD1	once	TGCAGCGTTGAGGGGGACAGTAACAACGGGGAGACCCAGTACTTC	CSVEGDSNNGETQYF
TRBJ2-7	TRBV20-1	NA	few	TGCAGTGCTAGAGATCGAGGGCACGAGCAGTACTTC	CSARDRGHEQYF
TRBJ1-5	TRBV10-3	TRBD1	many	TGTGCCATCAGTGGGACAGGACGCAATCAGCCCCAGCATTTT	CAISGTGRNQPQHF
TRBJ2-3	TRBV7-9	NA	NA	TGTGCCAGCAGCCCCGCGGAGGGGCCGGTACAAGATACGCAGTATTTT	CASSPAEGPVQDTQYF
TRBJ2-6	TRBV7-9	TRBD2	few	TGTGCCAGCAGCGGACTAGCGCGGTCTGGGGCCAACGTCCTGACTTTC	CASSGLARSGANVLTF
TRBJ1-5	TRBV7-3	TRBD1	few	TGTGCCAAAAAGGGGGCTCTGGATCAGCCCCAGCATTTT	CAKKGALDQPQHF
TRBJ1-5	TRBV20-1	NA	few	TGCAGTGCTAGAGTGCAGGATCATAGCAATCAGCCCCAGCATTTT	CSARVQDHSNQPQHF
TRBJ1-5	TRBV6-1	NA	NA	TGTGCCAGCAGTGAAGTTCAGGGGTATCAGCCCCAGCATTTT	CASSEVQGYQPQHF
TRBJ2-7	TRBV11-3	TRBD2	NA	TGTGCCAGCAGCTTAGGGGTAGCGGGAGGGCCATCTTGGGAGCAGTACTTC	CASSLGVAGGPSWEQYF
TRBJ1-2	TRBV29-1	TRBD1	NA	TGCAGCTTAGACAGGGGCGACACTGGCTACACCTTC	CSLDRGDTGYTF
TRBJ2-7	TRBV7-2	TRBD2	few	TGTGCCAGCAGCTTAGCGGGCGGGACTAAATACGAGCAGTACTTC	CASSLAGGTKYEQYF
TRBJ1-2	TRBV2	NA	few	TGTGCCAGCAGCCATTCGACAGTAAACTATGGCTACACCTTC	CASSHSTVNYGYTF
TRBJ1-1	TRBV28	NA	NA	TGTGCCAGCAGCACCAGGGTGGGTGAAGCTTTCTTT	CASSTRVGEAFF
TRBJ2-6	TRBV12-3/TRBV12-4	NA	few	TGTGCCAGCAGCCGGGCCACCTCTGGGGCCAACGTCCTGACTTTC	CASSRATSGANVLTF
TRBJ2-2	TRBV7-9	NA	few	TGTGCCAGCAGCGCCTCGCTAGAGATTAACACCGGGGAGCTGTTTTTT	CASSASLEINTGELFF
TRBJ1-6	TRBV5-1	NA	few	TGCGCCAGCAGCAGACAAGCATGGGATTCACCCCTCCACTTT	CASSRQAWDSPLHF
TRBJ1-1	TRBV11-2	TRBD1	few	TGTGCCAGCAGCTTGACAGGGCTGGACACTGAAGCTTTCTTT	CASSLTGLDTEAFF
TRBJ1-1	TRBV20-1	NA	NA	TGCAGTGCTAGATTGGATCGGACGCGAAGCTTAGTCTTT	CSARLDRTRSLVF
TRBJ1-6	TRBV7-9	NA	few	TGTGCCAGCAGCACCTCCGGGACAAAGACTTCAGGCTCCTATAATTCACCCCTCCACTTT	CASSTSGTKTSGSYNSPLHF
TRBJ1-4	TRBV10-3	NA	NA	TGTGCCAGCAGTCCCCGGACAGATAGCCATGAAAAACTGTTTTTT	CASSPRTDSHEKLFF
TRBJ2-5	TRBV25-1	NA	NA	TGTGCCAGCAGTATCGGGGGGCCGGAGACCCAGTACTTC	CASSIGGPETQYF
TRBJ2-2	TRBV20-1	NA	NA	TGCAGTGCTAGGTCGGGCTTCGCCGGGGAGCTGTTTTTT	CSARSGFAGELFF
TRBJ2-2	TRBV25-1	NA	NA	TGTGCCAGCAGCGCTGGGGAATCTGGAACCGCCGGGGAGCTGTTTTTT	CASSAGESGTAGELFF
TRBJ1-1	TRBV20-1	NA	NA	TGCAGTGCCGTAAGTGGTTTAGCAGCTTTCTTT	CSAVSGLAAFF
TRBJ1-4	TRBV25-1	NA	NA	TGTGCCAGCAGTTCGACACGTGAGGGGTTTGAAAAACTGTTTTTT	CASSSTREGFEKLFF
TRBJ2-3	TRBV10-3	TRBD2	many	TGTGCCATCAGTGAGACTAGCGGTTCTAGCACAGATACGCAGTATTTT	CAISETSGSSTDTQYF
TRBJ2-7	TRBV13	NA	NA	TGTGCCAGCAGCTCAGACAGGACCGGGAACGAGCAGTACTTC	CASSSDRTGNEQYF
TRBJ1-4	TRBV10-3	NA	NA	TGTGCCATCAGTGAGTCGAAACGGATAATGAAAAAACTGTTTTTT	CAISESKRIMKKLFF
TRBJ2-7	TRBV2	NA	NA	TGTGCCAGCATCCCGCCGGGGACCTACGAGCAGTACTTC	CASIPPGTYEQYF